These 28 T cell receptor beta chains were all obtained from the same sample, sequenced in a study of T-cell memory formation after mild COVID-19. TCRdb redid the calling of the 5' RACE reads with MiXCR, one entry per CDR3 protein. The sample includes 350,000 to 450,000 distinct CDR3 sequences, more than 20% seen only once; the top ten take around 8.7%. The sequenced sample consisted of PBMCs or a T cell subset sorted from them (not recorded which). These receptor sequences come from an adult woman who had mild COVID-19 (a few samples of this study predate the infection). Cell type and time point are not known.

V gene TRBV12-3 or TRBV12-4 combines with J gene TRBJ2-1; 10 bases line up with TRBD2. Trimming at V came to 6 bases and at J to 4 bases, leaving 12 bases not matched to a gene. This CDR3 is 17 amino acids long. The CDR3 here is CASSLLAGTLSYNEQFF. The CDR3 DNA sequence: TGTGCCAGCAGCCTACTAGCGGGGACACTATCTTACAATGAGCAGTTCTTC.

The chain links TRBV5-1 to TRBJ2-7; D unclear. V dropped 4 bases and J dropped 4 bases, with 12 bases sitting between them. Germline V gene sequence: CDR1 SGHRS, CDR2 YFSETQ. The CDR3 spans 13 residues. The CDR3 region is CASSPAARYEQYF. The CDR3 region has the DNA TGCGCCAGCAGCCCGGCGGCAAGGTACGAGCAGTACTTC. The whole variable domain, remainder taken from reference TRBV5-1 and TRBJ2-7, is KAGVTQTPRYLIKTRGQQVTLSCSPISGHRSVSWYQQTPGQGLQFLFEYFSETQRNKGNFPGRFSGRQFSNSRSEMNVSTLELGDSALYLCASSPAARYEQYFGPGTRLTVT.

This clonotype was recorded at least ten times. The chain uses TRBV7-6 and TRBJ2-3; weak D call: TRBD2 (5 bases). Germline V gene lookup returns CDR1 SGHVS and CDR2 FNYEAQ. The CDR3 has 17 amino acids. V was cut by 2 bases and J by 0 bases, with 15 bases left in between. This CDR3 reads CASSLLVATSSTDTQYF. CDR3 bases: TGTGCCAGCAGCTTACTGGTAGCGACTTCAAGCACAGATACGCAGTATTTT.

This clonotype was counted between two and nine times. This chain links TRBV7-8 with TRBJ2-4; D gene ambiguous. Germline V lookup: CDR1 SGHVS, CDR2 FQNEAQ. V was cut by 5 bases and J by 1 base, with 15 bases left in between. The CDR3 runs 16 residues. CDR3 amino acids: CASSPFPETAKNIQYF. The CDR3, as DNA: TGTGCCAGCAGCCCCTTTCCGGAAACGGCCAAAAACATTCAGTACTTC. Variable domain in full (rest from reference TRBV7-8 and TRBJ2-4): GAGVSQSPRYKVAKRGQDVALRCDPISGHVSLFWYQQALGQGPEFLTYFQNEAQLDKSGLPSDRFFAERPEGSVSTLKIQRTQQEDSAVYLCASSPFPETAKNIQYFGAGTRLSVL.

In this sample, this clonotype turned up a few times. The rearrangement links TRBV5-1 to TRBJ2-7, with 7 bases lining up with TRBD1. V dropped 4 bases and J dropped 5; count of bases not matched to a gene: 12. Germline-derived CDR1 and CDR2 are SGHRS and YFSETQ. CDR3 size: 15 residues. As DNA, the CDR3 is TGCGCCAGCAGCCTGACAGGGACCAACTTGGACGAGCAGTACTTC. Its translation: CASSLTGTNLDEQYF.

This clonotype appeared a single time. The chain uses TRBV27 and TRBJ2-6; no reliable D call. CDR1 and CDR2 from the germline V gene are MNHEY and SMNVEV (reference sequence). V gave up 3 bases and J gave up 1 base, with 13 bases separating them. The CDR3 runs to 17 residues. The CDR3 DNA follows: TGTGCCAGCAGTTTTTCGTCAGCGTCGTCTGGGGCCAACGTCCTGACTTTC. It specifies CASSFSSASSGANVLTF.

CDR3 in DNA: TGTGCCAGCAGTTCAATGTCCGGGAGGGGGGAGACCCAGTACTTC. Translating it yields CASSSMSGRGETQYF. The chain combines TRBV6-6 with TRBJ2-5, with 8 bases matching TRBD2. V was pared by 4 bases and J by 5 bases, with 9 bases of the junction left unmatched. Germline CDR1 reads MNHNY; CDR2 reads SVGAGI (reference sequence). The CDR3 runs 15 residues.

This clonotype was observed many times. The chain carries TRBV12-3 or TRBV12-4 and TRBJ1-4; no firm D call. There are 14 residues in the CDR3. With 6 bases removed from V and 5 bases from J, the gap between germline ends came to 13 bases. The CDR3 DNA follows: TGTGCCAGCAGGCCCGAGGTCGGGAATGAAAAACTGTTTTTT. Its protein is CASRPEVGNEKLFF.

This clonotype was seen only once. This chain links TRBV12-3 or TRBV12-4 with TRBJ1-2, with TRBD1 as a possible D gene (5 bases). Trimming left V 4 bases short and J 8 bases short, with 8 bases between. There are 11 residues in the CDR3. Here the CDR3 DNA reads TGTGCCAGCAGTTCGTACAGGGGCTACACCTTC. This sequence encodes CASSSYRGYTF.

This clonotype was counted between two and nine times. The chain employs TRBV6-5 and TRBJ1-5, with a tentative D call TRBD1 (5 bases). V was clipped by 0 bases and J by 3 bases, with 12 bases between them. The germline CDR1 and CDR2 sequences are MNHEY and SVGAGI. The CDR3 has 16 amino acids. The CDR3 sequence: CASSYSGAALNQPQHF. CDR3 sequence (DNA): TGTGCCAGCAGTTACTCAGGGGCGGCCCTCAATCAGCCCCAGCATTTT.

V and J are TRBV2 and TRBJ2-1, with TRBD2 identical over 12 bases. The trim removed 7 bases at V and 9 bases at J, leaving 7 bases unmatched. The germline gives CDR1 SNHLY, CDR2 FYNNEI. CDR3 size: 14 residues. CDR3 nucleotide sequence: TGTGCCAGCACCCTACTAGCGGGAGGAGGTGAGCAGTTCTTC. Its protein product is CASTLLAGGGEQFF.

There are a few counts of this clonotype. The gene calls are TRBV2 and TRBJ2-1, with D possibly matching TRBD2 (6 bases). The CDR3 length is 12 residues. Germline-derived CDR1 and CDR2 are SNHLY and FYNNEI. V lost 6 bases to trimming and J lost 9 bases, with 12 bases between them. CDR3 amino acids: CASSQRRGEQFF. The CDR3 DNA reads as TGTGCCAGCAGCCAAAGGCGGGGTGAGCAGTTCTTC.

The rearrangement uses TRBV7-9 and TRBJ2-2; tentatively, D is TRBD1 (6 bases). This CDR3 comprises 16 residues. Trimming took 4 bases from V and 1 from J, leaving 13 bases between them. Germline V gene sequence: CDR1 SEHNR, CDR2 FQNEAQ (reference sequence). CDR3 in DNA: TGTGCCAGCAGCTCCGAAGGACAGCTGAACACCGGGGAGCTGTTTTTT. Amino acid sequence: CASSSEGQLNTGELFF. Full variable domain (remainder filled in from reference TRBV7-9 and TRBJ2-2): DTGVSQNPRHKITKRGQNVTFRCDPISEHNRLYWYRQTLGQGPEFLTYFQNEAQLEKSRLLSDRFSAERPKGSFSTLEIQRTEQGDSAMYLCASSSEGQLNTGELFFGEGSRLTVL.

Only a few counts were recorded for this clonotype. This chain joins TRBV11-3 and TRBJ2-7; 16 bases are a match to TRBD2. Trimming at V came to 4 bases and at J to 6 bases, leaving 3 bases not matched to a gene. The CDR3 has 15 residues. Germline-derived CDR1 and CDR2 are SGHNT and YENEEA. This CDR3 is CASSSGLAGGREQYF. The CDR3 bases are TGTGCCAGCAGCTCGGGACTAGCGGGAGGGCGCGAGCAGTACTTC.

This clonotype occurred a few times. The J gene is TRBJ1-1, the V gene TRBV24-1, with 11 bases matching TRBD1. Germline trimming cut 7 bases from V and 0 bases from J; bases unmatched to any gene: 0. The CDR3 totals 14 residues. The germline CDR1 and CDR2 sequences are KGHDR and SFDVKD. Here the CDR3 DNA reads TGTGCCACCAGGGACAGGGGGCTGAACACTGAAGCTTTCTTT. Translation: CATRDRGLNTEAFF.

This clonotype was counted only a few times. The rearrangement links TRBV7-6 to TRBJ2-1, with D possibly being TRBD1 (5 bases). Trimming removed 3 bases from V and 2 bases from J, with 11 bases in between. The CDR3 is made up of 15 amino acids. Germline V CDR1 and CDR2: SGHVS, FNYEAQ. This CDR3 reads CASSFVTDPYNEQFF. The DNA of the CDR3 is TGTGCCAGCAGCTTCGTGACAGACCCCTACAATGAGCAGTTCTTC.

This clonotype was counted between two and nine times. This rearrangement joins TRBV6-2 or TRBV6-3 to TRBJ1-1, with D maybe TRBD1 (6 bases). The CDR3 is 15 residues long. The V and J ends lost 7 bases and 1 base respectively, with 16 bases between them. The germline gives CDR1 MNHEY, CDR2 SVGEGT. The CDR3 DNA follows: TGTGCCAGCAAGCAGGTAGGGGGTCGGAACACTGAAGCTTTCTTT. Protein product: CASKQVGGRNTEAFF.

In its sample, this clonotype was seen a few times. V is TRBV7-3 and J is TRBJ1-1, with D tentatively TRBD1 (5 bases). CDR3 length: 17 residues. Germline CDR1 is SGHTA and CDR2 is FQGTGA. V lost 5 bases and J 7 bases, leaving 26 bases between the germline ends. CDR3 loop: CASSPSAGRQTFNEAFF. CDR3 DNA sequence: TGTGCCAGCAGCCCATCGGCGGGACGCCAGACCTTTAATGAAGCTTTCTTT.

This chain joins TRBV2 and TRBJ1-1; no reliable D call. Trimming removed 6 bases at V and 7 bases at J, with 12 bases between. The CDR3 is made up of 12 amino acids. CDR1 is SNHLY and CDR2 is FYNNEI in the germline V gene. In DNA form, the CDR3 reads TGTGCCAGCAGCGGGGAACTCCGTGAAGCTTTCTTT. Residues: CASSGELREAFF.

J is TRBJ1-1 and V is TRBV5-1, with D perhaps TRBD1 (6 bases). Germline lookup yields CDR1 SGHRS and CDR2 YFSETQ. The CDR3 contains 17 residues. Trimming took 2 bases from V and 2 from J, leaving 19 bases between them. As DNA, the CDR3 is TGCGCCAGCAGCTTCACCGGGGGCTCGAGGAGAAACACTGAAGCTTTCTTT. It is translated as CASSFTGGSRRNTEAFF.

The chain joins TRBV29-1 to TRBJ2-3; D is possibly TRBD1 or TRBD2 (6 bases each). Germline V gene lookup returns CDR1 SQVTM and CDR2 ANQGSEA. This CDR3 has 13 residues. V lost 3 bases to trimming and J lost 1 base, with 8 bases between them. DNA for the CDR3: TGCAGCGTTGAGGGGGGCCGCACAGATACGCAGTATTTT. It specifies CSVEGGRTDTQYF.

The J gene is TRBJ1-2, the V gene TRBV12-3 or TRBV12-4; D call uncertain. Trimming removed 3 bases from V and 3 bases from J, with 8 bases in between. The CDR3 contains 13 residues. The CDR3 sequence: CASSLDGDYGYTF. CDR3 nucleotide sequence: TGTGCCAGCAGTTTGGACGGAGACTATGGCTACACCTTC.

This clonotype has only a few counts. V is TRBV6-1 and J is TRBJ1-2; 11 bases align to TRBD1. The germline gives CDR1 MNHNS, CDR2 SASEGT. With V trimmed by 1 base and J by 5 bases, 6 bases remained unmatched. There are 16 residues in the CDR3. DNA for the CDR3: TGTGCCAGCAGTGAAGGGACAGGGGGCGCGAAGTATGGCTACACCTTC. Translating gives CASSEGTGGAKYGYTF.

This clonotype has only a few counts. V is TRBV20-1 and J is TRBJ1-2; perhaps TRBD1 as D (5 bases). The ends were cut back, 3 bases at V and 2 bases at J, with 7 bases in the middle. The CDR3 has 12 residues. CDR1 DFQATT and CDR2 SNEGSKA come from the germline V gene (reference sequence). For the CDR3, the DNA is TGCAGTGCTAGTCGGGGGAACTATGGCTACACCTTC. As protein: CSASRGNYGYTF.

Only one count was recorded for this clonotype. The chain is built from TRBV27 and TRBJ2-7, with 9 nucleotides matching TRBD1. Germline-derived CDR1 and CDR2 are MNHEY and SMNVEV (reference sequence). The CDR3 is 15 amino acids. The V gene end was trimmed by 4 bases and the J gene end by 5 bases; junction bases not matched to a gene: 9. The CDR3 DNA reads TGTGCCAGCAGTTCCACCGGGACAGGGTACCACGAGCAGTACTTC. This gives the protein CASSSTGTGYHEQYF.

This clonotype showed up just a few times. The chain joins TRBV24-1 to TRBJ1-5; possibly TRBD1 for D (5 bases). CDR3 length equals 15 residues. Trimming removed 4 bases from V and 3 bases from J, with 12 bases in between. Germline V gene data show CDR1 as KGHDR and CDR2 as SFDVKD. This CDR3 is CATSDGTDSNQPQHF. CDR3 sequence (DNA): TGTGCCACCAGTGACGGGACGGATTCCAATCAGCCCCAGCATTTT.

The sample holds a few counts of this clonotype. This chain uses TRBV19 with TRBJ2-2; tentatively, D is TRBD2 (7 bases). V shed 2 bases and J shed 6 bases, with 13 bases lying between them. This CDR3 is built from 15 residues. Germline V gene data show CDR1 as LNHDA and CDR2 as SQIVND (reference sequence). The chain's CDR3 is CASSIIAGAAGELFF. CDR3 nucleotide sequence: TGTGCCAGTAGTATAATTGCGGGGGCGGCCGGGGAGCTGTTTTTT.

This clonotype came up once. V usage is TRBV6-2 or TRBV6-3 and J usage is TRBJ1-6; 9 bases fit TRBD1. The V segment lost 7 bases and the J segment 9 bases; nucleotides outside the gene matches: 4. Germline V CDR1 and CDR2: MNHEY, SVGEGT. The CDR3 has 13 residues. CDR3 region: CASTGTGSSPLHF. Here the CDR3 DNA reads TGTGCCAGCACCGGGACAGGGAGTTCACCCCTCCACTTT.